These 4 T cell receptor beta chains share one sample of origin, sequenced in a study of T cell repertoires in cytomegalovirus infection. TCRdb processed the reads anew with MiXCR; each CDR3 protein has one entry. The table lists just under 500,000 distinct CDR3 sequences, more than 30% of them singletons, with roughly 17% in the top ten. No antigen has been assigned to these receptors. Sequencing used cultured PBMCs, obtained from culture after CMV antigen stimulation. These receptors came from a human donor in good health (CMV status not recorded). Some clones in this sample may be carry-over from other donors' samples.

The V and J genes are TRBV6-2 or TRBV6-3 and TRBJ2-3; D is possibly TRBD2 (6 bases). The CDR3 spans 15 residues. The V and J ends lost 3 bases and 0 bases respectively, with 10 bases between them. Germline V CDR1 and CDR2: MNHEY, SVGEGT. CDR3 protein: CASSYAGLSTDTQYF. CDR3 sequence (DNA): TGTGCCAGCAGTTATGCGGGACTGAGCACAGATACGCAGTATTTT.

This clonotype has a count of ten or more. The chain combines TRBV20-1 with TRBJ2-5; D is possibly TRBD2 (6 bases). The germline CDR1 and CDR2 sequences are DFQATT and SNEGSKA (reference sequence). The CDR3 sequence is 13 residues long. Trimming removed 5 bases at V and 3 bases at J, with 13 bases between. CDR3 bases: TGCAGTGCTGGCGAACTAGCAGAAGAGACCCAGTACTTC. Its protein is CSAGELAEETQYF.

As DNA, the CDR3 is TGTGCCAGCAGGACGACTAGCCGGAGCTCCTACAATGAGCAGTTCTTC. The encoded protein is CASRTTSRSSYNEQFF. The chain has TRBV6-1 and TRBJ2-1; 7 bases are shared with TRBD2. This CDR3 region has 16 residues. The V gene's germline CDR1 is MNHNS and CDR2 SASEGT. Germline trimming cut 6 bases from V and 0 bases from J; bases unmatched to any gene: 8.

V and J are TRBV2 and TRBJ2-3; D might be TRBD2 (6 bases). Germline CDR1 is SNHLY and CDR2 is FYNNEI. The CDR3 consists of 13 residues. Trimming took off 7 bases at V and 6 bases at J, with 14 bases between the two ends. The CDR3 region has the DNA TGTGCCAGCATACGGGAGTGGTTGGATACGCAGTATTTT. Its translation: CASIREWLDTQYF.